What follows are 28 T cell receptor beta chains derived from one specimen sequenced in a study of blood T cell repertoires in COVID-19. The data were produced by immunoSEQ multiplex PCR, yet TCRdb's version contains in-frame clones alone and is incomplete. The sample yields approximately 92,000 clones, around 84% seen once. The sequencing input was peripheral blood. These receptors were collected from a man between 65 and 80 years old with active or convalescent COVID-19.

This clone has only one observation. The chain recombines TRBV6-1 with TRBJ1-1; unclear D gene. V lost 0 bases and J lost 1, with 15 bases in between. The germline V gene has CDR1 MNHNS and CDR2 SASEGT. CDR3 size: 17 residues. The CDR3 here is CASSEARQAARNTEAFF. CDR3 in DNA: TGTGCCAGCAGTGAAGCGCGCCAGGCCGCGCGGAACACTGAAGCTTTCTTT.

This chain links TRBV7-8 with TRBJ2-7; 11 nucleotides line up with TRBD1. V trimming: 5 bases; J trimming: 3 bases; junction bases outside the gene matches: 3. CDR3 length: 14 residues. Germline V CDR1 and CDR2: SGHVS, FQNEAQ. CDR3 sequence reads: CASSRGTGGYEQYF. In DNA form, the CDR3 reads TGTGCCAGCAGCCGCGGGACAGGGGGCTACGAGCAGTACTTC. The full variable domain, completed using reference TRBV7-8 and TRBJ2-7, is GAGVSQSPRYKVAKRGQDVALRCDPISGHVSLFWYQQALGQGPEFLTYFQNEAQLDKSGLPSDRFFAERPEGSVSTLKIQRTQQEDSAVYLCASSRGTGGYEQYFGPGTRLTVT.

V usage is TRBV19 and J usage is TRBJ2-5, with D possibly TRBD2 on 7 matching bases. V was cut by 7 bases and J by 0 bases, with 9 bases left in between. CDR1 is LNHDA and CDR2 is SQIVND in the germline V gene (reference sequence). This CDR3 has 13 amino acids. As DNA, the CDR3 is TGTGCCAGTATCGGGGGGCACCAAGAGACCCAGTACTTC. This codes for CASIGGHQETQYF.

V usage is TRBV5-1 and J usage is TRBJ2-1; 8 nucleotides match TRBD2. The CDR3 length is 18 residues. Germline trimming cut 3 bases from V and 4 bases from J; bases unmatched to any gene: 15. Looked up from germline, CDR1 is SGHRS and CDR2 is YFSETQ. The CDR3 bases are TGCGCCAGCAGCTCCGCACTAAGCGGGGGCCTAACTTACAATGAGCAGTTCTTC. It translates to CASSSALSGGLTYNEQFF.

CDR3 sequence (DNA): TGTGCCAGCAGCGCCTCAGGAACTGGGGCCAACGTCCTGACTTTC. Translating gives CASSASGTGANVLTF. The chain combines TRBV6-2 or TRBV6-3 with TRBJ2-6, with D uncertain. V was pared by 6 bases and J by 2 bases, with 11 bases between. Germline V gene sequence: CDR1 MNHEY, CDR2 SVGEGT. The CDR3 contains 15 residues.

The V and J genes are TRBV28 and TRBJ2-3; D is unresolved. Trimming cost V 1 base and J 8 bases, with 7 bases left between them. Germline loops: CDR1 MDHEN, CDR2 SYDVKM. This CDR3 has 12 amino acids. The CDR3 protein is CASSLSPGTQYF. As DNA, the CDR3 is TGTGCCAGCAGTTTATCCCCAGGTACGCAGTATTTT.

Here the CDR3 DNA reads TGTGCCAGCAGTTCGACTGGCTACGAGCAGTACTTC. Its translation: CASSSTGYEQYF. The V gene is TRBV6-5, the J gene TRBJ2-7; D gene unclear. The germline V and J ends were trimmed by 4 bases and 3 bases, with 7 bases remaining between them. The CDR3 is 12 residues long. The germline V gene has CDR1 MNHEY and CDR2 SVGAGI.

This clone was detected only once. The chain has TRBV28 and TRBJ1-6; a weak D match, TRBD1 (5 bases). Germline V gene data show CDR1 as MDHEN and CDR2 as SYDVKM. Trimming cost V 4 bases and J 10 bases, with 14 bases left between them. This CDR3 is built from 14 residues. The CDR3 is CASSSPGVRSPLHF. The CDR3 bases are TGTGCCAGCAGTTCTCCGGGGGTCCGCTCACCCCTCCACTTT.

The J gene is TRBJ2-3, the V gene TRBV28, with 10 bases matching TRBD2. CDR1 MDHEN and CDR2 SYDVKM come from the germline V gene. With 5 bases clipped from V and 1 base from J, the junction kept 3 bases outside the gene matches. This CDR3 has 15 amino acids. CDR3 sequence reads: CASSLAGAGTDTQYF. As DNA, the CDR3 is TGTGCCAGCAGTCTAGCGGGGGCCGGCACAGATACGCAGTATTTT. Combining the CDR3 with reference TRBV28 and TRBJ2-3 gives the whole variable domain DVKVTQSSRYLVKRTGEKVFLECVQDMDHENMFWYRQDPGLGLRLIYFSYDVKMKEKGDIPEGYSVSREKKERFSLILESASTNQTSMYLCASSLAGAGTDTQYFGPGTRLTVL.

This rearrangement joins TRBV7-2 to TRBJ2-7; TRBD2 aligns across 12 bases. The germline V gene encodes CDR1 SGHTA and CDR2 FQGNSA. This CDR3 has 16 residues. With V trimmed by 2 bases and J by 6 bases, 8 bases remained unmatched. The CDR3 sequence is CASSLWASGGAAEQYF. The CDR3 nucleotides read TGTGCCAGCAGCTTATGGGCTAGCGGGGGGGCCGCCGAGCAGTACTTC. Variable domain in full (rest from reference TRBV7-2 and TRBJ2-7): GAGVSQSPSNKVTEKGKDVELRCDPISGHTALYWYRQSLGQGLEFLIYFQGNSAPDKSGLPSDRFSAERTGGSVSTLTIQRTQQEDSAVYLCASSLWASGGAAEQYFGPGTRLTVT.

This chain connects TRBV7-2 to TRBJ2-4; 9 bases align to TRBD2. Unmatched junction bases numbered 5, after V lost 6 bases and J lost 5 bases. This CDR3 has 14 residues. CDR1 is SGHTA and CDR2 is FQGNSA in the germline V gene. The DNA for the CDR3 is TGTGCCAGCAGTAGGAGCGGGGGGCAAAACATTCAGTACTTC. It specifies CASSRSGGQNIQYF. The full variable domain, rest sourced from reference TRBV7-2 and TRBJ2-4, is GAGVSQSPSNKVTEKGKDVELRCDPISGHTALYWYRQSLGQGLEFLIYFQGNSAPDKSGLPSDRFSAERTGGSVSTLTIQRTQQEDSAVYLCASSRSGGQNIQYFGAGTRLSVL.

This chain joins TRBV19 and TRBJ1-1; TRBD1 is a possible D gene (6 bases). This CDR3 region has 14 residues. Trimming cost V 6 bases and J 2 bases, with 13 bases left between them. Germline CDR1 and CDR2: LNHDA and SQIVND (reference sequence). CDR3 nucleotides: TGTGCCAGTAGGAAACTCAGGGGTAACACTGAAGCTTTCTTT. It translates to CASRKLRGNTEAFF.

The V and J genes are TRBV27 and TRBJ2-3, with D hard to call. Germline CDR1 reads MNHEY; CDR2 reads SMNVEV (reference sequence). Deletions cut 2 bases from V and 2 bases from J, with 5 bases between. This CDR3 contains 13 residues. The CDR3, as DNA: TGTGCCAGCAGTTTAGGCACCACAGATACGCAGTATTTT. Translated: CASSLGTTDTQYF.

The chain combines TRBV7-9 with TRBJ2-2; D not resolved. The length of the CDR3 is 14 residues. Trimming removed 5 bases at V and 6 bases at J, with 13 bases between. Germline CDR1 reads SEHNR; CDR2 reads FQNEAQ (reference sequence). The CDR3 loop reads CASSPDQRPGELFF. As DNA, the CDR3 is TGTGCCAGCAGCCCCGACCAGCGACCCGGGGAGCTGTTTTTT.

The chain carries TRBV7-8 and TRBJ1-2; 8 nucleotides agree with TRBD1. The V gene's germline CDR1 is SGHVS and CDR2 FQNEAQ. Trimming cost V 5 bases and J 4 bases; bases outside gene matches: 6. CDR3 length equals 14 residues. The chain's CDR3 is CASSREDRAYGYTF. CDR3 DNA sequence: TGTGCCAGCAGCCGAGAGGACAGGGCCTATGGCTACACCTTC.

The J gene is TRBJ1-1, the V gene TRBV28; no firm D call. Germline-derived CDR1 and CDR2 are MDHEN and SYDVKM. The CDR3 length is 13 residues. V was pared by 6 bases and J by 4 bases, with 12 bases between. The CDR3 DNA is TGTGCCAGCAGCTGGCCGGGGAGCACTGAAGCTTTCTTT. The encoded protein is CASSWPGSTEAFF.

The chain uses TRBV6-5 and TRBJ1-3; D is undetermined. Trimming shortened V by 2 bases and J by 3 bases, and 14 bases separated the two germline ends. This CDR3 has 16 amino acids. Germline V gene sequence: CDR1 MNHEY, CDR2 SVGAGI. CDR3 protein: CASSYGGSVVGNTIYF. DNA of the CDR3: TGTGCCAGCAGTTACGGCGGGTCGGTGGTTGGAAACACCATATATTTT.

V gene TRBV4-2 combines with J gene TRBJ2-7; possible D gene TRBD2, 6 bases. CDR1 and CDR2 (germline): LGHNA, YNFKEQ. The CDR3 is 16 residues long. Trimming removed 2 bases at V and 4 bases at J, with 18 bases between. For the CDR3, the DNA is TGTGCCAGCAGCCAAACGGCCACTAGCCAGGGATACGAGCAGTACTTC. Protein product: CASSQTATSQGYEQYF.

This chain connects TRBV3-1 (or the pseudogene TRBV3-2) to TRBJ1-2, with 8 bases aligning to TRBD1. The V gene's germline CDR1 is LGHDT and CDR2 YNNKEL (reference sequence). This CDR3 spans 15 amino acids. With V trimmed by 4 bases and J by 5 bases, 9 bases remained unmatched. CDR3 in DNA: TGTGCCAGCAGCCCTCGGGACAGGCCACTATATGGCTACACCTTC. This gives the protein CASSPRDRPLYGYTF.

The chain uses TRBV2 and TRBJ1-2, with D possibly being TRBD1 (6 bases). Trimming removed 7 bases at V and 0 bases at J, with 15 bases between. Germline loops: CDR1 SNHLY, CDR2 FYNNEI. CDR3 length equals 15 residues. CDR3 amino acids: CASNLQGIPNYGYTF. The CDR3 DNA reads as TGTGCCAGCAACTTACAGGGTATCCCTAACTATGGCTACACCTTC.

CDR3 sequence (DNA): TGTGCCAGCAGTCTACCCTCCGCGTCAGGGAGGGAGACCCAGTACTTC. Protein sequence: CASSLPSASGRETQYF. The chain links TRBV28 to TRBJ2-5; tentative D call: TRBD2 (6 bases). The CDR3 covers 16 residues. V was trimmed by 5 bases and J by 5 bases, leaving 21 bases between them. Germline V gene data show CDR1 as MDHEN and CDR2 as SYDVKM.

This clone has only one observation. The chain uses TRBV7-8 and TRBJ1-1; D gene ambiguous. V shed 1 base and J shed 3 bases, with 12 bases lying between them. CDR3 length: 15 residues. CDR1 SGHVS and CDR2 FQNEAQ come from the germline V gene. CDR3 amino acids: CASSLESWADTEAFF. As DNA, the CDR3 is TGTGCCAGCAGCTTAGAGTCGTGGGCAGACACTGAAGCTTTCTTT.

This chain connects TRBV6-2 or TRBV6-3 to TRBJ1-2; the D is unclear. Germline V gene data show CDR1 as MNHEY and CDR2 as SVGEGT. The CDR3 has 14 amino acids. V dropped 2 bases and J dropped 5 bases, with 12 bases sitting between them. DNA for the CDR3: TGTGCCAGCAGTTACCTGAACGGGATGTATGGCTACACCTTC. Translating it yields CASSYLNGMYGYTF.

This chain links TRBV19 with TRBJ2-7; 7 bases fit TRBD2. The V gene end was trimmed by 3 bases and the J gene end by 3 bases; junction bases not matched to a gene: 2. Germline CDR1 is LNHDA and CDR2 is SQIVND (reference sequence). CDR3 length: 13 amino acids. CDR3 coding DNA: TGTGCCAGTAGTATGGGGGGGAACTACGAGCAGTACTTC. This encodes CASSMGGNYEQYF.

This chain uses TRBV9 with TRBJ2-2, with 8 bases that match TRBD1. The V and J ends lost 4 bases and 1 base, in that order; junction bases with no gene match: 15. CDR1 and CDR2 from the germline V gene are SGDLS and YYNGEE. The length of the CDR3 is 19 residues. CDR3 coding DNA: TGTGCCAGCAGCACCCGGACAGGGAGGAGGGAGGTGAACACCGGGGAGCTGTTTTTT. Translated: CASSTRTGRREVNTGELFF. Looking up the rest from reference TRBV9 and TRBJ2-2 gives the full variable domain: DSGVTQTPKHLITATGQRVTLRCSPRSGDLSVYWYQQSLDQGLQFLIQYYNGEERAKGNILERFSAQQFPDLHSELNLSSLELGDSALYFCASSTRTGRREVNTGELFFGEGSRLTVL.

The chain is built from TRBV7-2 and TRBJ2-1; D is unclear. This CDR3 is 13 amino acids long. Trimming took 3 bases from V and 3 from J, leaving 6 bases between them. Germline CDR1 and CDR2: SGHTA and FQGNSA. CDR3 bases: TGTGCCAGCAGCTTCCGAGACTACAATGAGCAGTTCTTC. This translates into CASSFRDYNEQFF.

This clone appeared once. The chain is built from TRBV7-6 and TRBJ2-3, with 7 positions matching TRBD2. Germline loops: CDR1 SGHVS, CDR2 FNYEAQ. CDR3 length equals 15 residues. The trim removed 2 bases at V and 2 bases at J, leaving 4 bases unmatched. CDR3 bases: TGTGCCAGCAGCTTACGGGGAGGGTACACAGATACGCAGTATTTT. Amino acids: CASSLRGGYTDTQYF. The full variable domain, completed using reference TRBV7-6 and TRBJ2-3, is GAGVSQSPRYKVTKRGQDVALRCDPISGHVSLYWYRQALGQGPEFLTYFNYEAQQDKSGLPNDRFSAERPEGSISTLTIQRTEQRDSAMYRCASSLRGGYTDTQYFGPGTRLTVL.

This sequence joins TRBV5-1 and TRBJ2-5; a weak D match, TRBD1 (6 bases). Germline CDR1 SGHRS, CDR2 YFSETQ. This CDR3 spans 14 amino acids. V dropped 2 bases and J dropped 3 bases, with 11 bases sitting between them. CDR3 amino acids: CASSFTGSKETQYF. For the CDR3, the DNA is TGCGCCAGCAGCTTTACAGGGTCGAAAGAGACCCAGTACTTC.